A few counts support the clone carrying this T cell receptor beta chain. Its matching antigen is unknown. These data belong to a study of early T cells in non-severe SARS-CoV-2 infection. In the study overall: Unsorted whole blood bulk RNA was sequenced, with unpaired chains. Broader study findings: Reliance on VDJdb matching favored anti-spike CD8 responses; private and CD4 specificities were missed.

The CDR3 totals 17 residues. With 4 bases removed from V and 1 base from J, the gap between germline ends came to 14 bases. The V gene's germline CDR1 is MDHEN and CDR2 SYDVKM. Individual cDNA molecules each received unique molecular identifiers attached to them. One entry per CDR3 protein results from TCRdb running MiXCR on the 5' RACE reads. This sample has over 20,000 distinct CDR3 sequences, with under 6% found just once. This rearrangement joins TRBV28 to TRBJ2-6; D gene unclear. This clonotype was sampled from an adult who was a healthcare worker with PCR-confirmed SARS-CoV-2 infection or an uninfected control (not recorded which). Input material: whole blood. The CDR3 loop is CASSSLARSSGANVLTF. The CDR3 DNA sequence: TGTGCCAGCAGTTCCCTCGCTCGTTCGTCTGGGGCCAACGTCCTGACTTTC.